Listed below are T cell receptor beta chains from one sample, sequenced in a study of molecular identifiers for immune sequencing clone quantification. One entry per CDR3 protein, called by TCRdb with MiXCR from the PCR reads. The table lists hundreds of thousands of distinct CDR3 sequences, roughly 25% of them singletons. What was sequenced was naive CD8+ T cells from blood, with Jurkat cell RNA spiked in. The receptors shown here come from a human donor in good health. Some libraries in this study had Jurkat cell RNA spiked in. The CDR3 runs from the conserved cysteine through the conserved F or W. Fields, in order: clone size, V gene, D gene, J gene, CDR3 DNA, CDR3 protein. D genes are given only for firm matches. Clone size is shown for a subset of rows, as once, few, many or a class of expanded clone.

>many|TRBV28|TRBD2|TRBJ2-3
TGTGCCAGCAGTTTACTTAGCGGGGCTAGCACAGATACGCAGTATTTT
CASSLLSGASTDTQYF
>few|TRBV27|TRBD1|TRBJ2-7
TGTGCCAGCGGCCAGACAGGGTCCCTCTCCTACGAGCAGTACTTC
CASGQTGSLSYEQYF
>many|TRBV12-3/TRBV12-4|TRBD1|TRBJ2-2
TGTGCCAGCAGTCTTCCGGGACAGTTTTACCTGCCAGGGAACACCGGGGAGCTGTTTTTT
CASSLPGQFYLPGNTGELFF
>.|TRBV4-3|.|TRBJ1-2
TGCGCCAGCAGCGAAGATGTGGCCTATGGCTACACCTTC
CASSEDVAYGYTF
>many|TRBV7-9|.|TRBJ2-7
TGTGCCAGCAGCTTAGACCCGAGCAGCTACGAGCAGTACTTC
CASSLDPSSYEQYF
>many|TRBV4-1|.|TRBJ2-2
TGCGCCAGCAGCCGGAACAGGCCCAACACCGGGGAGCTGTTTTTT
CASSRNRPNTGELFF
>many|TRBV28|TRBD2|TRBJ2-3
TGTGCCAGCAGTCCAAAGGGGGTGACTAGCGGAAGCACAGATACGCAGTATTTT
CASSPKGVTSGSTDTQYF
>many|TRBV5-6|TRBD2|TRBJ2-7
TGTGCCAGCAGCCCCGGGACTACCCACTACGAGCAGTACTTC
CASSPGTTHYEQYF
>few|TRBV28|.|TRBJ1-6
TGTGCCAGCAGTTTAGCCCCGAGCTCCTATAATTCACCCCTCCACTTT
CASSLAPSSYNSPLHF
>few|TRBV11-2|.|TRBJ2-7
TGTGCCAGCAGCTTAGATCCGGGGGCGAGCTCCTACGAGCAGTACTTC
CASSLDPGASSYEQYF
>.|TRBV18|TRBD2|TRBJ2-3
TGTGCCAGCCCACCACCAGGCGGGGGGGTCCGGAATACGCAGTATTTT
CASPPPGGGVRNTQYF
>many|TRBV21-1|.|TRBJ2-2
TGTGCCACAGAAGGACAGGGGAACACCGGGGAGCTGTTTTTT
CATEGQGNTGELFF
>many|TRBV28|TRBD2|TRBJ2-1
TGTGCCAGCAGATGGATAGCGGGGCCCTACAATGAGCAGTTCTTC
CASRWIAGPYNEQFF
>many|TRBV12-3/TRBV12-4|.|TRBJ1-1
TGTGCCAGCAGTCCAAGGCGAGAGAGTGAAGCTTTCTTT
CASSPRRESEAFF